These 5 T cell receptor beta chains share one sample of origin, sequenced in a study of glioma-infiltrating T cells. Using RNA template, CDR3s of TCR alpha and beta were amplified with iRepertoire arm-PCR. One entry per CDR3 protein results from TCRdb running MiXCR on the multiplex PCR reads. In the table there are over 80,000 distinct CDR3 sequences, approximately 40% of which are singletons. The sample comprised glioma tissue, nonneoplastic brain tissue, or PBMCs (not recorded which). The receptors derive from a human donor with low-grade glioma or glioblastoma, undergoing nonglioma brain surgery, or in good health (not recorded which).

At least ten counts were recorded for this clonotype. V gene TRBV2 combines with J gene TRBJ2-3; D ambiguous. The CDR3 runs to 14 residues. Germline CDR1 and CDR2: SNHLY and FYNNEI. Trimming took off 0 bases at V and 6 bases at J, with 10 bases between the two ends. The CDR3 spells CASSEAWEGDTQYF. In nucleotides, the CDR3 is TGTGCCAGCAGTGAAGCTTGGGAAGGGGATACGCAGTATTTT.

There are many counts of this clonotype. This sequence joins TRBV10-3 and TRBJ1-1, with 7 nucleotides matching TRBD1. Germline V gives CDR1 ENHRY, CDR2 SYGVKD. The length of the CDR3 is 14 residues. Losses at the gene ends were 3 bases for V and 1 base for J; bases not matched to a gene: 2. The CDR3 loop reads CAISDRDRNTEAFF. CDR3 bases: TGTGCCATCAGTGATCGGGACAGGAACACTGAAGCTTTCTTT.

In its sample, this clonotype was seen many times. This chain connects TRBV27 to TRBJ2-7; the D call may be TRBD1 or TRBD2 (5 bases each). The CDR3 extends over 11 amino acids. V lost 8 bases and J lost 6, with 11 bases in between. Germline CDR1 and CDR2: MNHEY and SMNVEV (reference sequence). CDR3 DNA: TGTGCCAGCGGAAAAGGGACCGAGCAGTACTTC. Translating gives CASGKGTEQYF.

This clonotype was observed at least ten times. The V call is TRBV20-1, the J call TRBJ1-5; D gene uncertain. Germline-derived CDR1 and CDR2 are DFQATT and SNEGSKA (reference sequence). Trimming left V 5 bases short and J 3 bases short, with 11 bases between. CDR3 length: 13 amino acids. CDR3 in DNA: TGCAGTGCTCTCGGGTATTACAATCAGCCCCAGCATTTT. Translating gives CSALGYYNQPQHF.

This clonotype was seen a handful of times. This chain connects TRBV9 to TRBJ2-3; 10 nucleotides agree with TRBD2. Unmatched junction bases numbered 8, after V lost 0 bases and J lost 4 bases. The CDR3 has 17 amino acids. Germline assignment: CDR1 SGDLS and CDR2 YYNGEE. In DNA form, the CDR3 reads TGTGCCAGCAGCGTAGTCGGTAGCGGGAGGTCGGCAGATACGCAGTATTTT. Translating gives CASSVVGSGRSADTQYF.